This TCR beta chain is from a study of blood T cells in healthy people across ages. General study results and limits: In the absence of known donor CMV status, changes in expanded clonotypes were possibly confounded.

For this clonotype: As yet, its antigen is unknown.

Through a sample-barcoded 5' primer and a J-beta primer mix, a second PCR was run for 7 to 11 cycles. From the 5' RACE reads, TCRdb called clonotypes with MiXCR, one entry per CDR3 protein. The sample includes approximately 790,000 distinct CDR3 sequences, 62% seen only once; the top ten take roughly a quarter. The sequenced material came from blood. The sequence derives from a man aged 25-45 years in good health.

The chain's CDR3 is CSAKAQGRYEQYF. The CDR3 bases are TGCAGTGCTAAAGCACAGGGGAGGTACGAGCAGTACTTC. V is TRBV20-1 and J is TRBJ2-7; a possible D gene is TRBD1 (7 bases). CDR3 size: 13 residues. The V gene's germline CDR1 is DFQATT and CDR2 SNEGSKA (reference sequence). The V end lost 4 bases, the J end lost 4 bases, and 14 bases lay between the germline ends.